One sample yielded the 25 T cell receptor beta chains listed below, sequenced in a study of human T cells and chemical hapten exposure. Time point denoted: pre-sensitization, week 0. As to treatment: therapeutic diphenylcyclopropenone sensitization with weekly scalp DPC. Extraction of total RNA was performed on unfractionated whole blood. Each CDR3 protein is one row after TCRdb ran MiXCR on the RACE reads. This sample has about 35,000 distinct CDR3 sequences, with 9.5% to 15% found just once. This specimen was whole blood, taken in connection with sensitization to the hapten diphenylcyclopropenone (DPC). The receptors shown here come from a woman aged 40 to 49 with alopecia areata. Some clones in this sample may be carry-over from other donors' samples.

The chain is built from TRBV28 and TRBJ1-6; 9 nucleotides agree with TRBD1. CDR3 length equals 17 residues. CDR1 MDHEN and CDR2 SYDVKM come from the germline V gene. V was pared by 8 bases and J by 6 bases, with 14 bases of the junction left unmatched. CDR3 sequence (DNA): TGTGCCAGCCAAAGGACCGGGACAGGGCGTCCTAATTCACCCCTCCACTTT. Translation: CASQRTGTGRPNSPLHF.

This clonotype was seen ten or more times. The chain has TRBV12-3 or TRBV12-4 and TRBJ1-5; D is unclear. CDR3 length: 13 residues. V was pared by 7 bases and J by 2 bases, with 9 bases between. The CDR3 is CASTSFGNQPQHF. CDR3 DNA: TGTGCCAGCACCTCTTTCGGCAATCAGCCCCAGCATTTT.

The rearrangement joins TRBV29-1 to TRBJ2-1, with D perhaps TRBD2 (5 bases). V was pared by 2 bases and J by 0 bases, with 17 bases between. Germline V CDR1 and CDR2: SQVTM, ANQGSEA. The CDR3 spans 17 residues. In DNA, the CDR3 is TGCAGCGTTGAAAAGTTCCCTCTTGACTACTCCTACAATGAGCAGTTCTTC. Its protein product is CSVEKFPLDYSYNEQFF.

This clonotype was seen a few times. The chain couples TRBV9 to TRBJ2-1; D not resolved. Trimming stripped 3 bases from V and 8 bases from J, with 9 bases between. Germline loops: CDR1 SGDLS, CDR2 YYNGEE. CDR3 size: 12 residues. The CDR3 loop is CASSADRHEQFF. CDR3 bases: TGTGCCAGCAGCGCTGATAGACATGAGCAGTTCTTC.

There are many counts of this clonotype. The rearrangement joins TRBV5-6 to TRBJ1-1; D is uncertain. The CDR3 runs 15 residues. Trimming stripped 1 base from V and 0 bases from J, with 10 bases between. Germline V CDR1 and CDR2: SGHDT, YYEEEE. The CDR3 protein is CASSLRGYLNTEAFF. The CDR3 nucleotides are TGTGCCAGCAGCTTGCGGGGTTACTTGAACACTGAAGCTTTCTTT.

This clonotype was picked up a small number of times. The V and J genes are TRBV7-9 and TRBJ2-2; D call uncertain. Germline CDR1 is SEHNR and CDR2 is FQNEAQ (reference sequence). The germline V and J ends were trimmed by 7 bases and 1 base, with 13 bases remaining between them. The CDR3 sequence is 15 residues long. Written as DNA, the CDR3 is TGTGCCAGCACCCGACGACGCGTGAACACCGGGGAGCTGTTTTTT. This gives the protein CASTRRRVNTGELFF.

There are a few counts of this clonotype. The CDR3 DNA reads as TGTGCCAGCAGGGGTACTAGCGCCACCTACAATGAGCAGTTCTTC. It specifies CASRGTSATYNEQFF. The chain is built from TRBV12-3 or TRBV12-4 and TRBJ2-1, with TRBD2 matching 7 bases. The CDR3 consists of 15 residues. The V and J ends lost 6 bases and 2 bases, in that order; junction bases with no gene match: 7.

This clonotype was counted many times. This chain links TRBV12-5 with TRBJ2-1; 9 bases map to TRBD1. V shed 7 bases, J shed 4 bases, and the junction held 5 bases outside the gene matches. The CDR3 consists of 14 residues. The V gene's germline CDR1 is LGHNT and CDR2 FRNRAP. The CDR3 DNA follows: TGTGCTAGTGTTCCGGGACAGGGATACAATGAGCAGTTCTTC. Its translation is CASVPGQGYNEQFF.

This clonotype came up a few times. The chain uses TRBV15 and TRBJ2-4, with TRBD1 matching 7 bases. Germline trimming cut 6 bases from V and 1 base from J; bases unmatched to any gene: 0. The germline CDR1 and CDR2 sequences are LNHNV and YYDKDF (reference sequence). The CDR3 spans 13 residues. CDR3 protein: CATRDRAKNIQYF. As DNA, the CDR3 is TGTGCCACCAGGGACAGGGCCAAAAACATTCAGTACTTC.

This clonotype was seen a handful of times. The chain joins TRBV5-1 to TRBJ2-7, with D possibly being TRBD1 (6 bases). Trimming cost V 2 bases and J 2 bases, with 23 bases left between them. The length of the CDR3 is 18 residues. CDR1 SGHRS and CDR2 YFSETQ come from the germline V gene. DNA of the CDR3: TGCGCCAGCAGCTTTTGGTGGGACACCAACAACACCCCCTACGAGCAGTACTTC. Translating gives CASSFWWDTNNTPYEQYF.

CDR3 sequence: CSAQAATNEKLFF. DNA of the CDR3: TGCAGCGCTCAGGCGGCGACTAATGAAAAACTGTTTTTT. The rearrangement links TRBV29-1 to TRBJ1-4; D is undetermined. This CDR3 is built from 13 residues. Germline V gives CDR1 SQVTM, CDR2 ANQGSEA. Trimming stripped 7 bases from V and 2 bases from J, with 11 bases between.

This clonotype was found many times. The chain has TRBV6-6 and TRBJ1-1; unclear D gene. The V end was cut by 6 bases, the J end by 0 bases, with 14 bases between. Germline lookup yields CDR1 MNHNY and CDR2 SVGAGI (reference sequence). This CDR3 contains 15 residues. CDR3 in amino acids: CASRPPRAVNTEAFF. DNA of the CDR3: TGTGCCAGCAGGCCTCCGAGGGCGGTGAACACTGAAGCTTTCTTT.

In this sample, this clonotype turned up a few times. The CDR3 sequence is CASSPHHSGNTIYF. CDR3 sequence (DNA): TGTGCCAGCAGTCCACACCACTCTGGAAACACCATATATTTT. The chain carries TRBV27 and TRBJ1-3; no definite D call. The V end lost 5 bases, the J end lost 0 bases, and 8 bases lay between the germline ends. CDR1 and CDR2 from the germline V gene are MNHEY and SMNVEV (reference sequence). CDR3 length equals 14 residues.

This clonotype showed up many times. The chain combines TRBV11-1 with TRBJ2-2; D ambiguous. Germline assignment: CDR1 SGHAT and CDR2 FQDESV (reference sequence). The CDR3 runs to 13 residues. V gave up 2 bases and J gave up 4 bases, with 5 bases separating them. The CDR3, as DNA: TGTGCCAGCAGCTTAAGGAGCACCGGGGAGCTGTTTTTT. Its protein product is CASSLRSTGELFF.

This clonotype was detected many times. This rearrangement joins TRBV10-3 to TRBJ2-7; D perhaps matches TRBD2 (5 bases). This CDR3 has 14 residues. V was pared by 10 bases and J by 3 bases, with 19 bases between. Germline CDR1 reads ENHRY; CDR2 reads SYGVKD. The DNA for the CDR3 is TGTGCCACCAAACCGTTTTTCGAGGGCTACGAGCAGTACTTC. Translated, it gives CATKPFFEGYEQYF.

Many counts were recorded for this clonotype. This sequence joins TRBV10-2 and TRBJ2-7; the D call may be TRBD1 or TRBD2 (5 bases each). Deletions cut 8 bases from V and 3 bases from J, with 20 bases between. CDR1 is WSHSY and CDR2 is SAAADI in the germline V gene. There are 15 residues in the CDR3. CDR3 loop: CASSLGAAGRYEQYF. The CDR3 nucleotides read TGCGCCAGCTCCCTCGGGGCCGCCGGACGCTACGAGCAGTACTTC.

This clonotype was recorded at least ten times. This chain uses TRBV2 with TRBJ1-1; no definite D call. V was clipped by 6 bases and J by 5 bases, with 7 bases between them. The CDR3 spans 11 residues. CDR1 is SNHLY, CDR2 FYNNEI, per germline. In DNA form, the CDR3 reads TGTGCCAGCAGCCGGGAGACTGAAGCTTTCTTT. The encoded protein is CASSRETEAFF. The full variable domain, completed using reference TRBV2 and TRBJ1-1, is EPEVTQTPSHQVTQMGQEVILRCVPISNHLYFYWYRQILGQKVEFLVSFYNNEISEKSEIFDDQFSVERPDGSNFTLKIRSTKLEDSAMYFCASSRETEAFFGQGTRLTVV.

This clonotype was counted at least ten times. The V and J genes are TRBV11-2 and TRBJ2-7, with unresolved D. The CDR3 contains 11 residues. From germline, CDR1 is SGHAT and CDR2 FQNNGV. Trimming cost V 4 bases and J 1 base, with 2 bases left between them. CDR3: CASSSSYEQYF. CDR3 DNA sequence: TGTGCCAGCAGCTCTTCCTACGAGCAGTACTTC.

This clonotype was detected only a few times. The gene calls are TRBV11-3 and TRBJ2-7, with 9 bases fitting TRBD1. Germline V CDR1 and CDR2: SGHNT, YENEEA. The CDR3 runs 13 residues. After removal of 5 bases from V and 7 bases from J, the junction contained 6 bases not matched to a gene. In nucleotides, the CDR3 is TGTGCCAGCAGCCGCGGACAGGGGAGAGAGCAGTACTTC. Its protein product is CASSRGQGREQYF.

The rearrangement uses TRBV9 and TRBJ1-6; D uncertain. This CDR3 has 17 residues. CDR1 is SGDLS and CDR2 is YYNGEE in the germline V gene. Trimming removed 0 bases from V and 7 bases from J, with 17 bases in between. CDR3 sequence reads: CASSVGGQVGRNSPLHF. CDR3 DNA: TGTGCCAGCAGCGTAGGAGGGCAGGTTGGACGGAATTCACCCCTCCACTTT.

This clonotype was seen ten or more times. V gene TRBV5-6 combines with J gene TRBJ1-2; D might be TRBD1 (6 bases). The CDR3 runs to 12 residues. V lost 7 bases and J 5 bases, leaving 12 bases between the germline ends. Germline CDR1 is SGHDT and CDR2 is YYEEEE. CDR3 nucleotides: TGTGCCAGCGCTAACAGGGAGTATGGCTACACCTTC. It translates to CASANREYGYTF.

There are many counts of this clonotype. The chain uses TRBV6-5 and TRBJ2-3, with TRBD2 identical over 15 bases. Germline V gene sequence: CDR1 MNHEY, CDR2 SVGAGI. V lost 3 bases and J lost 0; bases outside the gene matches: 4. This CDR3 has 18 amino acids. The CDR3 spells CASSYLGLAGGSTDTQYF. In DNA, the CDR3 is TGTGCCAGCAGTTATTTGGGACTAGCGGGGGGTAGCACAGATACGCAGTATTTT.

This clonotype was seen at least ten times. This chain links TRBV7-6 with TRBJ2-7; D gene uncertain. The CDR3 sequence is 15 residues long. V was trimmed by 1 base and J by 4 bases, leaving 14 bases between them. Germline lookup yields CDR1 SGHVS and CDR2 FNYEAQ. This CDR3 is CASSLESQAGYEQYF. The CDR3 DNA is TGTGCCAGCAGCTTAGAGAGCCAAGCCGGGTACGAGCAGTACTTC.

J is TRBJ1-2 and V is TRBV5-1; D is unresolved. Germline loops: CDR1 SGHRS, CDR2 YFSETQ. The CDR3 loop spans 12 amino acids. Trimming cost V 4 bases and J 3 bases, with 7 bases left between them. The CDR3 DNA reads TGCGCCAGCAGCCGAGACTACTATGGCTACACCTTC. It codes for CASSRDYYGYTF.

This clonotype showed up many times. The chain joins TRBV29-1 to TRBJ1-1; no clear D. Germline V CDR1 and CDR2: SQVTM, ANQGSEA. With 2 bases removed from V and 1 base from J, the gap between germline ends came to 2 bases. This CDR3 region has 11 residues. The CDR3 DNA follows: TGCAGCGTTGAAAAGAACACTGAAGCTTTCTTT. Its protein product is CSVEKNTEAFF.